This TCR beta chain was found in a study of blood T cell repertoires in COVID-19. V was trimmed by 4 bases and J by 0 bases, leaving 9 bases between them. This CDR3 spans 15 amino acids. Germline CDR1 is LNHDA and CDR2 is SQIVND (reference sequence). In the authors' workflow: It was from reference gene primer amplification that nucleated cell counts were estimated. Here immunoSEQ multiplex PCR was the method, and the copy in TCRdb shows in-frame clones only, minus some. V, J and clone size are taken as reported in that table, and D and trimming were inferred from the DNA itself. The sample gives over 130,000 clones, 80% to 90% of which show up once; 10% is in the top ten.

The chain recombines TRBV19 with TRBJ2-2; possibly TRBD1 for D (5 bases). Specimen: peripheral blood. This receptor was identified in a man between 60 and 75 years old with active or convalescent COVID-19. The CDR3 DNA reads TGTGCCAGTAGTACCAAGGGGTCGAACACCGGGGAGCTGTTTTTT. It specifies CASSTKGSNTGELFF.